The sequence of this T cell receptor beta chain was determined in a study of blood T cell repertoires in COVID-19. The protocol was immunoSEQ multiplex PCR, while the TCRdb copy is restricted to in-frame clones and leaves out a portion. The table has around 190,000 clones, more than 85% seen once. CDR3 size: 15 residues. CDR1 is SGHDT and CDR2 is YYEEEE in the germline V gene. Trimming took off 5 bases at V and 3 bases at J, with 17 bases between the two ends. The gene calls are TRBV5-6 and TRBJ1-1; weak D call: TRBD1 (6 bases). Specimen: peripheral blood. The clonotype originates from a man aged 30-40 years with acute or convalescent COVID-19. This CDR3 is CASRLRGGRDTEAFF. In DNA, the CDR3 is TGTGCCAGCAGATTGCGGGGGGGGCGAGACACTGAAGCTTTCTTT.